Presented here are 20 T cell receptor beta chains from one specimen sequenced in a study of T cell repertoires in cytomegalovirus infection. TCRdb reanalysed the reads using MiXCR and keeps one entry per CDR3 protein. The repertoire includes around 740,000 distinct CDR3 sequences, roughly 36% of them detected once, and 2.5% to 3.5% sits in the top ten. Source material: PBMCs. These receptors came from a human donor in good health (CMV status not recorded). Some clones in this sample may be carry-over from other donors' samples.

Here the CDR3 DNA reads TGTGCCAGCAGTCGTTTAGGACAGAACGGGGGTTTAGGAGAGACCCAGTACTTC. Translation: CASSRLGQNGGLGETQYF. This chain uses TRBV28 with TRBJ2-5; D possibly matches TRBD1 or TRBD2 (6 bases each). CDR1 and CDR2 from the germline V gene are MDHEN and SYDVKM. The CDR3 is 18 residues long. V dropped 5 bases and J dropped 4 bases, with 26 bases sitting between them.

This clonotype was seen ten or more times. V usage is TRBV6-1 and J usage is TRBJ1-1; no clear D. Germline CDR1 and CDR2: MNHNS and SASEGT. The CDR3 has 17 residues. With 2 bases removed from V and 1 base from J, the gap between germline ends came to 17 bases. DNA for the CDR3: TGTGCCAGCAGTGAATTGCGGAGGTTGACTTCGAACACTGAAGCTTTCTTT. This sequence encodes CASSELRRLTSNTEAFF.

There are a few counts of this clonotype. V and J are TRBV12-3 or TRBV12-4 and TRBJ2-1; 12 bases align to TRBD2. Trimming took 5 bases from V and 5 from J; bases not matched to a gene: 7. This CDR3 has 16 amino acids. The CDR3 DNA reads TGTGCCAGCAGTCCCTCGACTAGCGGGAGCCACAATGAGCAGTTCTTC. Translating it yields CASSPSTSGSHNEQFF.

J is TRBJ2-2 and V is TRBV7-6, with a tentative D call TRBD2 (6 bases). The CDR3 consists of 14 residues. V lost 0 bases and J lost 6, with 8 bases in between. CDR1 and CDR2 from the germline V gene are SGHVS and FNYEAQ. The CDR3 is CASSLAAGSGELFF. CDR3 bases: TGTGCCAGCAGCTTAGCGGCGGGGTCCGGGGAGCTGTTTTTT.

This clonotype was counted only a few times. The J gene is TRBJ2-2, the V gene TRBV19; 9 nucleotides match TRBD1. Germline-derived CDR1 and CDR2 are LNHDA and SQIVND (reference sequence). V shed 5 bases, J shed 6 bases, and the junction held 4 bases outside the gene matches. The CDR3 totals 14 residues. In DNA form, the CDR3 reads TGTGCCAGTAGTGCACGACAGGGGGCCGGGGAGCTGTTTTTT. This gives the protein CASSARQGAGELFF.

The chain couples TRBV5-5 to TRBJ1-2, with TRBD1 matching over 9 bases. Germline V gene lookup returns CDR1 SGHKS and CDR2 YYEKEE (reference sequence). The CDR3 sequence is 12 residues long. The trim removed 3 bases at V and 7 bases at J, leaving 1 base unmatched. The CDR3 bases are TGTGCCAGCAGCTGGACAGGGGCTGGCTACACCTTC. This sequence encodes CASSWTGAGYTF.

This clonotype was found a few times. This CDR3 is CASSSGQNVELFF. The DNA of the CDR3 is TGCGCCAGCAGCTCAGGACAAAATGTTGAACTGTTTTTT. V usage is TRBV5-1 and J usage is TRBJ1-4; TRBD1 is a possible D gene (5 bases). Trimming removed 3 bases from V and 12 bases from J, with 15 bases in between. CDR1 is SGHRS, CDR2 YFSETQ, per germline. The CDR3 has 13 residues. Full variable domain (rest looked up from reference TRBV5-1 and TRBJ1-4): KAGVTQTPRYLIKTRGQQVTLSCSPISGHRSVSWYQQTPGQGLQFLFEYFSETQRNKGNFPGRFSGRQFSNSRSEMNVSTLELGDSALYLCASSSGQNVELFFGSGTQLSVL.

V and J are TRBV4-2 and TRBJ1-1, with a tentative D call TRBD1 (5 bases). CDR3 length: 15 amino acids. The germline gives CDR1 LGHNA, CDR2 YNFKEQ. Deletions cut 0 bases from V and 5 bases from J, with 13 bases between. This chain's CDR3 is CASSQDRGRDTEAFF. The CDR3 bases are TGTGCCAGCAGCCAAGACCGAGGCAGGGATACTGAAGCTTTCTTT.

V usage is TRBV19 and J usage is TRBJ2-2; 9 nucleotides match TRBD1. Looked up from germline, CDR1 is LNHDA and CDR2 is SQIVND (reference sequence). Germline trimming cut 6 bases from V and 7 bases from J; bases unmatched to any gene: 6. This CDR3 region has 14 residues. The DNA for the CDR3 is TGTGCCAGTAGACCCGACAGGGGGGTCGGGGAGCTGTTTTTT. Protein sequence: CASRPDRGVGELFF.

To note about this clonotype: A clone one base away is much larger, so this may be a read error. This chain connects TRBV19 to TRBJ2-1, with D perhaps matching TRBD2 (5 bases). V was pared by 3 bases and J by 6 bases, with 15 bases between. Per germline, CDR1 LNHDA and CDR2 SQIVND (reference sequence). The CDR3 totals 15 residues. In DNA form, the CDR3 reads TGTGCCAGTAGTATTCTCGGGGTTCTATGCAATGAGCAGTTCTTC. It translates to CASSILGVLCNEQFF.

V usage is TRBV19 and J usage is TRBJ2-3; unclear D gene. The V and J ends lost 6 bases and 0 bases respectively, with 7 bases between them. The CDR3 runs to 13 residues. Looked up from germline, CDR1 is LNHDA and CDR2 is SQIVND (reference sequence). The CDR3 DNA follows: TGTGCCAGTAGCTCTCACAGCACAGATACGCAGTATTTT. Its translation: CASSSHSTDTQYF.

The V gene is TRBV7-9, the J gene TRBJ2-3, with D possibly being TRBD1 (5 bases). Germline CDR1 is SEHNR and CDR2 is FQNEAQ (reference sequence). V gave up 2 bases and J gave up 4 bases, with 13 bases separating them. There are 15 residues in the CDR3. CDR3: CASSLNSIRADTQYF. Here the CDR3 DNA reads TGTGCCAGCAGCTTAAACTCCATCAGGGCAGATACGCAGTATTTT. The full variable domain, rest sourced from reference TRBV7-9 and TRBJ2-3, is DTGVSQNPRHKITKRGQNVTFRCDPISEHNRLYWYRQTLGQGPEFLTYFQNEAQLEKSRLLSDRFSAERPKGSFSTLEIQRTEQGDSAMYLCASSLNSIRADTQYFGPGTRLTVL.

In regard to this clonotype: This sequence may be a read error, since a much larger clone differs from it by one base. The CDR3 end shows no conserved phenylalanine or tryptophan, and so a read error is likely. This sequence joins TRBV7-2 and TRBJ2-1; 12 positions match TRBD2. CDR1 is SGHTA, CDR2 FQGNSA, per germline. The ends lost 0 bases at V and 6 bases at J; junction bases unmatched: 3. There are 16 residues in the CDR3. The chain's CDR3 is CASSLAELAGGNEQFL. CDR3 nucleotide sequence: TGTGCCAGCAGCTTAGCGGAACTAGCGGGAGGCAATGAGCAGTTCTTA.

The CDR3 loop is CSVSSVGSRTDTQYF. DNA for the CDR3: TGCAGCGTTAGTAGTGTCGGCAGCCGCACAGATACGCAGTATTTT. The J gene is TRBJ2-3, the V gene TRBV29-1, with unresolved D. With 5 bases removed from V and 1 base from J, the gap between germline ends came to 16 bases. Germline CDR1 SQVTM, CDR2 ANQGSEA. The CDR3 runs 15 residues.

This chain links TRBV7-2 with TRBJ1-1; no firm D call. Germline loops: CDR1 SGHTA, CDR2 FQGNSA. V was cut by 6 bases and J by 4 bases, with 15 bases left in between. The CDR3 totals 14 residues. Written as DNA, the CDR3 is TGTGCCAGCAGACCCCAGATTGGCGTCACTGAAGCTTTCTTT. Translation gives CASRPQIGVTEAFF.

The table lists this clonotype with a few counts. The chain couples TRBV2 to TRBJ2-2; the D gene is possibly TRBD1 (6 bases). Germline CDR1 and CDR2: SNHLY and FYNNEI. CDR3 size: 16 residues. V lost 5 bases to trimming and J lost 7 bases, with 20 bases between them. The CDR3 DNA sequence: TGTGCCAGCAGTTCTACAGGGAAGGGAGTAGGCGGGGAGCTGTTTTTT. Protein product: CASSSTGKGVGGELFF.

Regarding this clonotype: One junction end disagrees with the germline gene, perhaps due to a read error. V usage is TRBV4-3 and J usage is TRBJ1-1; tentatively, D is TRBD1 (6 bases). The CDR3 sequence is 17 residues long. Germline V CDR1 and CDR2: LGHNA, YSLEER. CDR3 region: CASSQVRRQAMNTEALF. The CDR3 DNA reads as TGCGCCAGCAGCCAAGTTCGCAGACAGGCAATGAACACTGAAGCTTTATTT.

The chain joins TRBV15 to TRBJ2-1; 8 bases align to TRBD2. CDR3 length equals 17 residues. Germline V gene lookup returns CDR1 LNHNV and CDR2 YYDKDF (reference sequence). V lost 0 bases to trimming and J lost 5 bases; unmatched junction nucleotides: 9. CDR3 coding DNA: TGTGCCACCAGCAGAGATCAAGGGGGGACTAGGGACAATGAGCAGTTCTTC. Its protein product is CATSRDQGGTRDNEQFF.

J is TRBJ1-6 and V is TRBV12-3 or TRBV12-4; a possible D gene is TRBD1 (5 bases). V gave up 3 bases and J gave up 7 bases, with 16 bases separating them. The CDR3 contains 16 residues. CDR3 coding DNA: TGTGCCAGCAGTTTGCGGGGACTGGGTCGGAATTCACCCCTCCACTTT. This codes for CASSLRGLGRNSPLHF.

The chain uses TRBV7-4 and TRBJ2-7, with D uncertain. CDR1 SGHVT and CDR2 SQSDAQ come from the germline V gene. Trimming pared 1 base from V and 7 bases from J, leaving 14 bases between. There are 14 residues in the CDR3. CDR3 nucleotides: TGTGCCAGCAGCTTAGTGGTTGGGGTCGAGGAGCAGTACTTC. As protein: CASSLVVGVEEQYF.